This T cell receptor beta chain originates from a study of cytomegalovirus exposure and HLA in healthy donors. V was shortened by 1 base and J by 6 bases, with 13 bases between the two germline ends. CDR3 length equals 15 residues. Germline V CDR1 and CDR2: MGHRA, YSYEKL. This clone was recorded once. The PCR ran on 60 Vbeta and 13 Jbeta primers. Only in-frame clones appear in the TCRdb table, and some are missing; sequencing was by immunoSEQ multiplex PCR. This sample has fewer than 100,000 clones, with 69% found just once. This chain joins TRBV4-1 and TRBJ2-1; tentative D call: TRBD2 (6 bases). This receptor was obtained from a female donor in good health and CMV-seronegative. Sequencing input: PBMCs. The chain's CDR3 is CASSQGAGKGNEQFF. CDR3 DNA sequence: TGCGCCAGCAGCCAAGGGGCGGGGAAGGGCAATGAGCAGTTCTTC.